These 18 T cell receptor beta chains share one sample of origin, sequenced in a study of blood T cells in healthy people across ages. Sample-barcoded 5' priming and a J-beta primer mix drove a second PCR of roughly 6 to 12 cycles. TCRdb independently ran MiXCR on the 5' RACE reads; one entry per CDR3 protein. This sample has about 1,800,000 distinct CDR3 sequences, with 28% found just once. Sequenced sample: blood. The receptors stem from a woman in her thirties in good health.

CDR3 loop: CASSLREGQGALTF. The CDR3, as DNA: TGTGCCAGCAGCTTACGTGAGGGACAGGGGGCTCTCACCTTC. This chain uses TRBV7-2 with TRBJ1-2; 12 positions match TRBD1. V lost 2 bases, J lost 13 bases, and 8 bases stayed unmatched. Germline V gene lookup returns CDR1 SGHTA and CDR2 FQGNSA. The CDR3 is 14 amino acids.

Notes on this clonotype: A read error may be the cause here, since a much bigger clone is one base away. The chain is built from TRBV29-1 and TRBJ2-1; 9 positions match TRBD2. The junction had 8 bases not matched to a gene; V was cut back by 0 bases and J by 8 bases. The CDR3 contains 15 residues. CDR1 and CDR2 from the germline V gene are SQVTM and ANQGSEA. CDR3 bases: TGCAGCGTTGAAGATAAAGCGGGAGGTAGGGATGAGCAGTTCTTC. It yields the protein CSVEDKAGGRDEQFF.

CDR3 loop: CASSPHRTVYEQYF. CDR3 DNA: TGTGCCAGCAGTCCCCACCGGACGGTTTACGAGCAGTACTTC. The chain carries TRBV28 and TRBJ2-7, with D unresolved. The CDR3 contains 14 residues. The V end was cut by 5 bases, the J end by 4 bases, with 15 bases between. Germline-derived CDR1 and CDR2 are MDHEN and SYDVKM.

This clonotype has ten or more counts. The chain couples TRBV29-1 to TRBJ2-1; D perhaps matches TRBD2 (6 bases). The V gene lost 8 bases and the J gene lost 0 bases, with 20 bases spanning the gap. This CDR3 spans 16 amino acids. Germline V gene lookup returns CDR1 SQVTM and CDR2 ANQGSEA. CDR3 amino acids: CSLLGGSWGSYNEQFF. The CDR3 nucleotides are TGCAGCCTTCTAGGAGGGTCATGGGGCTCCTACAATGAGCAGTTCTTC.

This clonotype came up a few times. V gene TRBV7-2 combines with J gene TRBJ1-5; no definite D call. CDR1 and CDR2 (germline): SGHTA, FQGNSA. The CDR3 extends over 15 amino acids. The germline V and J ends were trimmed by 1 base and 6 bases, with 13 bases remaining between them. CDR3 protein: CASSLGLALSQPQHF. The CDR3 region has the DNA TGTGCCAGCAGCTTAGGACTTGCCTTGAGTCAGCCCCAGCATTTT.

The chain employs TRBV5-1 and TRBJ2-3; 8 positions agree with TRBD2. With V trimmed by 0 bases and J by 3 bases, 9 bases remained unmatched. CDR3 size: 17 residues. Germline CDR1 reads SGHRS; CDR2 reads YFSETQ. The CDR3 protein is CASSLGPFTGGTDTQYF. Here the CDR3 DNA reads TGCGCCAGCAGCTTGGGACCCTTTACGGGGGGGACAGATACGCAGTATTTT. Based on the CDR3 plus reference TRBV5-1 and TRBJ2-3, the full variable domain is KAGVTQTPRYLIKTRGQQVTLSCSPISGHRSVSWYQQTPGQGLQFLFEYFSETQRNKGNFPGRFSGRQFSNSRSEMNVSTLELGDSALYLCASSLGPFTGGTDTQYFGPGTRLTVL.

Concerning this clonotype itself: Its ends do not fully match the called genes, so a read error is possible. V usage is TRBV29-1 and J usage is TRBJ2-3, with 10 bases identical to TRBD1. This CDR3 has 15 amino acids. The V gene's germline CDR1 is SQVTM and CDR2 ANQGSEA. The CDR3 here is CNVENRDRGTDTQYF. For the CDR3, the DNA is TGCAACGTTGAGAACCGGGACAGGGGTACAGATACGCAGTATTTT.

The V gene is TRBV3-1, the J gene TRBJ2-1, with TRBD2 identical over 8 bases. The J segment lost 7 bases and the V segment lost 2 bases, leaving 13 bases of the junction unmatched. This CDR3 spans 17 amino acids. Germline V gives CDR1 LGHDT, CDR2 YNNKEL (reference sequence). This CDR3 is CASSQRGAGGARNEQFF. The CDR3 region has the DNA TGTGCCAGCAGCCAAAGGGGCGCCGGGGGGGCAAGGAATGAGCAGTTCTTC.

Concerning this clonotype itself: Given a much more abundant clone one base away, this may be a read error. The chain carries TRBV28 and TRBJ2-7; D call uncertain. The J call could be wrong; TRBJ2-5 is a better fit for the DNA end. CDR1 MDHEN and CDR2 SYDVKM come from the germline V gene. The length of the CDR3 is 12 residues. As DNA, the CDR3 is TGTACCAGCAGTTCACAGCAAGAGACCCAGTACTTC. It is translated as CTSSSQQETQYF.

The chain combines TRBV14 with TRBJ1-1; no clear D. Germline CDR1 reads SGHDN; CDR2 reads FVKESK. V was clipped by 1 base and J by 0 bases, with 15 bases between them. CDR3 length: 17 residues. The CDR3 sequence: CASSQATFVTVNTEAFF. CDR3 coding DNA: TGTGCCAGCAGCCAAGCAACATTCGTAACCGTGAACACTGAAGCTTTCTTT.

This clonotype was recorded many times. V and J are TRBV11-2 and TRBJ2-3; no firm D call. This CDR3 region has 15 residues. Trimming left V 3 bases short and J 2 bases short, with 12 bases between. Germline V gene sequence: CDR1 SGHAT, CDR2 FQNNGV. Written as DNA, the CDR3 is TGTGCCAGCAGCTTTCGGAGAACCCCCACAGATACGCAGTATTTT. Encoded protein: CASSFRRTPTDTQYF.

Ten or more counts support this clonotype. The V call is TRBV20-1, the J call TRBJ2-5, with a tentative D call TRBD1 (5 bases). Looked up from germline, CDR1 is DFQATT and CDR2 is SNEGSKA (reference sequence). There are 11 residues in the CDR3. V was shortened by 4 bases and J by 7 bases, with 10 bases between the two germline ends. This chain's CDR3 is CSANLQGTQYF. CDR3 DNA: TGCAGTGCTAATCTCCAGGGGACCCAGTACTTC.

The J gene is TRBJ2-1, the V gene TRBV2, with D possibly matching TRBD2 (6 bases). The CDR3 spans 18 residues. CDR1 is SNHLY and CDR2 is FYNNEI in the germline V gene. Between the trimmed V and J ends, which lost 6 bases and 6 bases, there was a span of 27 bases. The CDR3 DNA is TGTGCCAGCAGCCTAAGGAGGTCTAGCGAGGGTTCTTTCAATGAGCAGTTCTTC. Protein product: CASSLRRSSEGSFNEQFF.

In DNA form, the CDR3 reads TGTGCCAGCAGCCCTGGGGCCCTTAGTGAAAAACTGTTTTTT. Translating gives CASSPGALSEKLFF. V is TRBV9 and J is TRBJ1-4, with a weak D call TRBD1 (5 bases). The V and J ends lost 4 bases and 7 bases respectively, with 14 bases between them. The CDR3 runs 14 residues. Germline V gene data show CDR1 as SGDLS and CDR2 as YYNGEE.

This clonotype was counted only a few times. V and J are TRBV7-7 and TRBJ2-5, with TRBD1 matching over 7 bases. Per the germline V gene, CDR1 is SSHAT and CDR2 is FNYEAQ (reference sequence). J was trimmed by 5 bases and V by 0 bases; bases with no gene match: 6. This CDR3 region has 15 residues. This CDR3 reads CASSLAGTAEETQYF. CDR3 nucleotides: TGTGCCAGCAGCTTAGCGGGGACAGCGGAGGAGACCCAGTACTTC.

This clonotype came up a few times. The chain is built from TRBV10-3 and TRBJ1-1; D perhaps matches TRBD1 (6 bases). V dropped 0 bases and J dropped 6 bases, with 17 bases sitting between them. This CDR3 region has 16 residues. Germline V gene sequence: CDR1 ENHRY, CDR2 SYGVKD. CDR3 coding DNA: TGTGCCATCAGTGAGTCGACGGGGGCCCGGAGCCCTGAAGCTTTCTTT. It translates to CAISESTGARSPEAFF.

This clonotype was observed at least ten times. CDR3 in DNA: TGTGCCAGCAGCTTTGGACAGAGGGAGCAGTACTTC. It yields the protein CASSFGQREQYF. The chain joins TRBV7-2 to TRBJ2-7; perhaps TRBD1 as D (6 bases). CDR1 SGHTA and CDR2 FQGNSA come from the germline V gene. CDR3 length: 12 amino acids. Trimming removed 3 bases at V and 7 bases at J, with 10 bases between.

This clonotype was found many times. The chain recombines TRBV28 with TRBJ2-4; 8 bases line up with TRBD1. The ends lost 5 bases at V and 15 bases at J; junction bases unmatched: 9. The CDR3 is made up of 12 amino acids. CDR1 and CDR2 from the germline V gene are MDHEN and SYDVKM. The CDR3, as DNA: TGTGCCAGCAGTACAGGGGGTACAGGGTGGTACTTC. Translating gives CASSTGGTGWYF.